This passage covers 20 T cell receptor beta chains from one sample sequenced in a study of identical twins. TCRdb recomputed calls from the 5' RACE reads with MiXCR, one row per CDR3 protein. Of 250,000 to 350,000 distinct CDR3 sequences listed, roughly 10% were seen once; the top ten hold under 7.5%. This same sample was also taken into another study, of yellow fever vaccine responses in identical twins.

Sequenced input: CD8+ T cells sorted from blood. The receptors were gathered from a woman aged 18-29 years in good health.

The chain joins TRBV30 to TRBJ1-1, with D unresolved. Germline V gene lookup returns CDR1 GTSNPN and CDR2 SVGIG (reference sequence). Trimming pared 5 bases from V and 0 bases from J, leaving 10 bases between. The CDR3 runs to 13 residues. CDR3 protein: CAWDPGMNTEAFF. CDR3 nucleotide sequence: TGTGCCTGGGACCCGGGAATGAACACTGAAGCTTTCTTT.

This clonotype was recorded at least ten times. The rearrangement joins TRBV29-1 to TRBJ2-1; D is possibly TRBD1 (6 bases). This CDR3 contains 13 residues. Trimming left V 3 bases short and J 4 bases short, with 10 bases between. Germline-derived CDR1 and CDR2 are SQVTM and ANQGSEA. The DNA of the CDR3 is TGCAGCGTTGAGGGAAGGGGGTACAATGAGCAGTTCTTC. This gives the protein CSVEGRGYNEQFF.

This clonotype was seen only a few times. V gene TRBV21-1 combines with J gene TRBJ2-7; the table names TRBD2, a call not compared with the DNA. TRBV21-1 is termed a pseudogene. The CDR3 contains 16 residues. Here the CDR3 DNA reads TGTGCCAGCAGCAAAGGGGGAAAGACTAGCAGGAGGGGTCGGTACTTC. Amino acids: CASSKGGKTSRRGRYF.

This clonotype was observed many times. The chain employs TRBV28 and TRBJ2-7; a possible D gene is TRBD2 (5 bases). Trimming took 2 bases from V and 4 from J, leaving 15 bases between them. The V gene's germline CDR1 is MDHEN and CDR2 SYDVKM. This CDR3 comprises 15 residues. CDR3 region: CASSLVGLAEYEQYF. In nucleotides, the CDR3 is TGTGCCAGCAGTTTAGTTGGACTGGCAGAATACGAGCAGTACTTC.

A few counts support this clonotype. The chain joins TRBV11-2 to TRBJ2-5; no definite D call. This CDR3 is 13 amino acids long. V was clipped by 1 base and J by 7 bases, with 10 bases between them. The V gene's germline CDR1 is SGHAT and CDR2 FQNNGV. The CDR3: CASSLGVLGTQYF. As DNA, the CDR3 is TGTGCCAGCAGCTTAGGTGTTCTTGGGACCCAGTACTTC.

The chain is built from TRBV6-5 and TRBJ2-2; no reliable D call. The CDR3 extends over 15 amino acids. With 3 bases removed from V and 0 bases from J, the gap between germline ends came to 8 bases. Germline values: CDR1 MNHEY, CDR2 SVGAGI. CDR3 residues: CASSYARPNTGELFF. CDR3 DNA: TGTGCCAGCAGTTATGCTCGCCCGAACACCGGGGAGCTGTTTTTT.

This clonotype has just a few counts. This chain uses TRBV4-3 with TRBJ2-1; 16 nucleotides align to TRBD2. Per the germline V gene, CDR1 is LGHNA and CDR2 is YSLEER. This CDR3 is built from 16 residues. The trim removed 0 bases at V and 16 bases at J, leaving 9 bases unmatched. The CDR3 DNA reads as TGCGCCAGCAGCCAAGAAACGGGACTAGCGGGAGGGCCGAATTTCTTC. It codes for CASSQETGLAGGPNFF.

V usage is TRBV4-1 and J usage is TRBJ2-3, with D perhaps matching TRBD2 (6 bases). V was shortened by 0 bases and J by 5 bases, with 12 bases between the two germline ends. The CDR3 extends over 15 amino acids. Germline CDR1 MGHRA, CDR2 YSYEKL. The CDR3 is CASSQDPGVGDTQYF. In DNA, the CDR3 is TGCGCCAGCAGCCAAGACCCGGGAGTGGGAGATACGCAGTATTTT.

This clonotype was counted only a few times. The rearrangement joins TRBV4-1 to TRBJ2-1; D might be TRBD1 (7 bases). V was shortened by 4 bases and J by 6 bases, with 13 bases between the two germline ends. This CDR3 has 14 amino acids. Looked up from germline, CDR1 is MGHRA and CDR2 is YSYEKL. Written as DNA, the CDR3 is TGCGCCAGCAGCCGGGGGGCAGGGGGCAATGAGCAGTTCTTC. It encodes CASSRGAGGNEQFF.

About this clonotype: This may be a read error: a much more frequent sequence differs by one nucleotide. The chain combines TRBV12-3 or TRBV12-4 with TRBJ2-3; 12 nucleotides line up with TRBD2. The CDR3 consists of 19 residues. The CDR3 DNA is TGTGCCAGCTGTTTAGGCCCGCCGGCTAGCGGGGGGGCCCCAGATACGCAGTATTTT. This sequence encodes CASCLGPPASGGAPDTQYF.

This clonotype was seen only a few times. The chain combines TRBV12-3 or TRBV12-4 with TRBJ2-2; D tentatively reads TRBD1 or TRBD2 (5 bases each). The V end lost 6 bases, the J end lost 6 bases, and 8 bases lay between the germline ends. CDR3 length: 12 amino acids. CDR3 coding DNA: TGTGCCAGCAGGCTGGGGGCCGGGGAGCTGTTTTTT. Translation gives CASRLGAGELFF.

This chain uses TRBV15 with TRBJ1-1; D remains unclear. Trimming stripped 0 bases from V and 0 bases from J, with 5 bases between. Germline assignment: CDR1 LNHNV and CDR2 YYDKDF (reference sequence). This CDR3 spans 14 amino acids. The CDR3 coding sequence is TGTGCCACCAGCAGAGACACTATGAACACTGAAGCTTTCTTT. Its translation: CATSRDTMNTEAFF.

Many counts were recorded for this clonotype. This sequence joins TRBV12-3 or TRBV12-4 and TRBJ1-3, with TRBD1 matching over 8 bases. Trimming at V came to 5 bases and at J to 0 bases, leaving 6 bases not matched to a gene. The CDR3 consists of 16 residues. CDR3: CASSPDRAGSGNTIYF. CDR3 in DNA: TGTGCCAGCAGTCCGGACAGGGCCGGCTCTGGAAACACCATATATTTT.

This clonotype appeared many times. This chain connects TRBV7-2 to TRBJ2-1, with 7 bases lining up with TRBD2. V was clipped by 3 bases and J by 6 bases; unmatched bases: 8. This CDR3 has 15 residues. Per germline, CDR1 SGHTA and CDR2 FQGNSA. For the CDR3, the DNA is TGTGCCAGCAGCTTCCGGGACTACATAAGCAATGAGCAGTTCTTC. Amino acids: CASSFRDYISNEQFF.

The table lists this clonotype with a few counts. The CDR3 region is CAWSSWFGGEYNEQFF. DNA of the CDR3: TGTGCCTGGAGTTCGTGGTTTGGGGGGGAGTACAATGAGCAGTTCTTC. The chain uses TRBV30 and TRBJ2-1; 7 bases agree with TRBD2. Germline-derived CDR1 and CDR2 are GTSNPN and SVGIG (reference sequence). CDR3 length: 16 amino acids. J was trimmed by 4 bases and V by 2 bases; bases with no gene match: 11.

This clonotype was detected a few times. The rearrangement uses TRBV20-1 and TRBJ2-7; D gene unclear. This CDR3 spans 16 amino acids. The germline V gene has CDR1 DFQATT and CDR2 SNEGSKA (reference sequence). The V and J ends lost 0 bases and 3 bases respectively, with 18 bases between them. The CDR3 DNA follows: TGCAGTGCTAGAGAGATTTTGCGACTTGGGATCTACGAGCAGTACTTC. Protein sequence: CSAREILRLGIYEQYF.

The table lists this clonotype with many counts. The chain links TRBV7-9 to TRBJ2-1; the match to TRBD1 covers 7 bases. Germline-derived CDR1 and CDR2 are SEHNR and FQNEAQ (reference sequence). The CDR3 contains 15 residues. Trimming at V came to 1 base and at J to 16 bases, leaving 16 bases not matched to a gene. In nucleotides, the CDR3 is TGTGCCAGCAGCTTAGTAAGGCTACAGGGGCTCGAGGTCTTCTTC. It yields the protein CASSLVRLQGLEVFF.

This chain uses TRBV9 with TRBJ2-5; 13 positions agree with TRBD2. From germline, CDR1 is SGDLS and CDR2 YYNGEE. This CDR3 is 16 amino acids long. Trimming at V came to 4 bases and at J to 4 bases, leaving 7 bases not matched to a gene. The CDR3 coding sequence is TGTGCCAGCAGCACTACTAGCGGGGGGGCAGGAGAGACCCAGTACTTC. It yields the protein CASSTTSGGAGETQYF.

This clonotype was picked up a small number of times. The chain carries TRBV20-1 and TRBJ2-7; D not certain. This CDR3 spans 14 amino acids. Trimming took 6 bases from V and 4 from J, leaving 19 bases between them. The germline V gene has CDR1 DFQATT and CDR2 SNEGSKA (reference sequence). The CDR3 region has the DNA TGCAGTGCACGCCCTTACGACGAACGGTACGAGCAGTACTTC. Translated, it gives CSARPYDERYEQYF.

The chain uses TRBV3-1 and TRBJ2-2, with no clear D. Germline values: CDR1 LGHDT, CDR2 YNNKEL (reference sequence). The ends were cut back, 10 bases at V and 0 bases at J, with 12 bases in the middle. CDR3 size: 14 residues. Here the CDR3 DNA reads TGTGCCACTCGAGAACCATCGAACACCGGGGAGCTGTTTTTT. Translated, it gives CATREPSNTGELFF.